The 22 T cell receptor beta chains reported below all come from one sample, sequenced in a study of blood T cell repertoires in COVID-19 (dated by TCRdb to about 2020). The library came from the immunoSEQ multiplex PCR assay. The source is immuneACCESS, and TCRdb retained only in-frame sequences with V and J called. Part of the clones is not carried over; for the studies checked, unresolved V genes explain less than half of this, and the remainder is unexplained. The sample yields 84,000 or so clones; approximately 78% were counted once. The ten largest account for more than 1% of the sample. The sequenced sample was peripheral blood. The receptors were sampled from an elderly woman with acute or convalescent COVID-19.

V is TRBV12-3 or TRBV12-4 and J is TRBJ2-3; tentatively, D is TRBD2 (6 bases). The CDR3 has 13 amino acids. V lost 8 bases and J 2 bases, leaving 11 bases between the germline ends. The CDR3 DNA sequence: TGTGCCAGCGGTAGCGGACTCACAGATACGCAGTATTTT. It yields the protein CASGSGLTDTQYF.

V gene TRBV7-2 combines with J gene TRBJ1-3, with a weak D call TRBD1 (5 bases). V was shortened by 2 bases and J by 5 bases, with 13 bases between the two germline ends. This CDR3 spans 15 amino acids. Per the germline V gene, CDR1 is SGHTA and CDR2 is FQGNSA. The chain's CDR3 is CASSLRGGPRNTIYF. For the CDR3, the DNA is TGTGCCAGCAGCTTAAGGGGAGGCCCTAGAAACACCATATATTTT.

The chain recombines TRBV19 with TRBJ2-7; 9 bases fit TRBD2. Germline V gene sequence: CDR1 LNHDA, CDR2 SQIVND (reference sequence). The CDR3 extends over 14 amino acids. V trimming: 9 bases; J trimming: 2 bases; junction bases outside the gene matches: 8. CDR3 sequence (DNA): TGTGCCAGCTCCGCTAGCGGGACCGCCTACGAGCAGTACTTC. Its translation: CASSASGTAYEQYF.

The chain combines TRBV7-2 with TRBJ2-3, with D unresolved. The CDR3 extends over 14 amino acids. V was pared by 4 bases and J by 2 bases, with 10 bases between. Germline assignment: CDR1 SGHTA and CDR2 FQGNSA. The CDR3 sequence is CASSYSHSTDTQYF. The CDR3 DNA reads TGTGCCAGCAGCTACTCCCATTCCACAGATACGCAGTATTTT.

The table lists this clone with a count of one. The chain couples TRBV10-3 to TRBJ1-1, with D unclear. Deletions cut 7 bases from V and 2 bases from J, with 8 bases between. The CDR3 has 12 residues. Germline assignment: CDR1 ENHRY and CDR2 SYGVKD. The CDR3 bases are TGTGCCATCAACCCGGGAAACACTGAAGCTTTCTTT. This gives the protein CAINPGNTEAFF.

J is TRBJ2-1 and V is TRBV14, with 9 bases lining up with TRBD2. Per germline, CDR1 SGHDN and CDR2 FVKESK. Unmatched junction bases numbered 6, after V lost 5 bases and J lost 4 bases. The CDR3 has 15 amino acids. The CDR3: CASSSPGLAYNEQFF. In DNA form, the CDR3 reads TGTGCCAGCAGCTCACCGGGACTAGCATACAATGAGCAGTTCTTC.

The rearrangement links TRBV27 to TRBJ2-1, with D possibly TRBD2 on 6 matching bases. V was trimmed by 5 bases and J by 7 bases, leaving 18 bases between them. CDR3 length equals 15 residues. Germline-derived CDR1 and CDR2 are MNHEY and SMNVEV (reference sequence). The CDR3 coding sequence is TGTGCCAGCAGTCGATCGGGACTCCAGCCGAATGAGCAGTTCTTC. Translating gives CASSRSGLQPNEQFF.

The V and J genes are TRBV27 and TRBJ2-7; 8 nucleotides agree with TRBD1. The trim removed 4 bases at V and 0 bases at J, leaving 5 bases unmatched. Germline values: CDR1 MNHEY, CDR2 SMNVEV (reference sequence). CDR3 length: 15 residues. The CDR3 region is CASSSRTGSSYEQYF. Written as DNA, the CDR3 is TGTGCCAGCAGTTCCCGGACAGGGAGCTCCTACGAGCAGTACTTC.

The rearrangement joins TRBV11-3 to TRBJ2-2; D ambiguous. Trimming cost V 5 bases and J 2 bases, with 6 bases left between them. CDR1 is SGHNT and CDR2 is YENEEA in the germline V gene. The CDR3 loop spans 13 amino acids. The CDR3 sequence: CASSHINTGELFF. In DNA, the CDR3 is TGTGCCAGCAGCCACATTAACACCGGGGAGCTGTTTTTT.

As to this clone: The junction departs from germline at one end; a sequencing error may be responsible. The chain is built from TRBV15 and TRBJ2-7; 11 nucleotides line up with TRBD1. The CDR3 sequence is 14 residues long. In germline, CDR1 is LNHNV, CDR2 YYDKDF (reference sequence). The CDR3 reads CAISRDRGYYEQYF. The CDR3 region has the DNA TGTGCCATCAGCAGGGACAGGGGGTATTACGAGCAGTACTTC.

This clone was observed a few times. The chain recombines TRBV10-1 with TRBJ1-2; D is unclear. V was trimmed by 3 bases and J by 8 bases, leaving 13 bases between them. From germline, CDR1 is WNHNN and CDR2 SYGVQD (reference sequence). CDR3 size: 13 residues. The CDR3 DNA follows: TGCGCCAGCAGTGATGACTCTCGCCAAGGCTACACCTTC. It specifies CASSDDSRQGYTF.

This chain connects TRBV5-1 to TRBJ2-1, with 13 bases aligning to TRBD2. The ends lost 4 bases at V and 7 bases at J; junction bases unmatched: 2. This CDR3 spans 14 amino acids. Germline lookup yields CDR1 SGHRS and CDR2 YFSETQ. CDR3 coding DNA: TGCGCCAGCAGCCTGGGACTAGCGGGAAATGAGCAGTTCTTC. Protein product: CASSLGLAGNEQFF.

This clone showed up just once. The chain's CDR3 is CASSFQQGGAGTQYF. In nucleotides, the CDR3 is TGTGCCAGCAGCTTCCAACAGGGGGGCGCGGGTACGCAGTATTTT. V and J are TRBV7-9 and TRBJ2-3; 8 positions match TRBD1. J lost 8 bases, V lost 3 bases, and 10 bases had no gene match. The CDR3 runs 15 residues. CDR1 and CDR2 from the germline V gene are SEHNR and FQNEAQ (reference sequence).

The J gene is TRBJ2-7, the V gene TRBV5-5; 7 bases align to TRBD1. The germline gives CDR1 SGHKS, CDR2 YYEKEE (reference sequence). After removal of 3 bases from V and 2 bases from J, the junction contained 11 bases not matched to a gene. The CDR3 contains 16 residues. CDR3 DNA sequence: TGTGCCAGCAGCTGGATGACCGGGACAGTTCCCTACGAGCAGTACTTC. Protein: CASSWMTGTVPYEQYF.

A remark on this clone: This CDR3 is also generated by other DNA sequences in the sample. The rearrangement joins TRBV5-4 to TRBJ1-2, with a possible D match to TRBD1 (6 bases). Trimming stripped 4 bases from V and 2 bases from J, with 9 bases between. This CDR3 comprises 13 residues. In germline, CDR1 is SGHNT, CDR2 YYREEE (reference sequence). Here the CDR3 reads CASSLDSNYGYTF. CDR3 coding DNA: TGTGCCAGCAGCCTGGACAGCAACTATGGCTACACCTTC.

The V gene is TRBV9, the J gene TRBJ1-2; TRBD1 agrees at 9 bases. Germline loops: CDR1 SGDLS, CDR2 YYNGEE. CDR3 length equals 15 residues. J gave up 8 bases and V 3 bases, and 11 bases lay outside the gene matches. CDR3 in DNA: TGTGCCAGCAGCGCCGGGACAGGGACCGAATGGGGCTACACCTTC. Translating it yields CASSAGTGTEWGYTF.

This CDR3 is CASSLMGDGNEQFF. CDR3 bases: TGTGCCAGCAGCCTTATGGGAGATGGGAATGAGCAGTTCTTC. This rearrangement joins TRBV5-4 to TRBJ2-1, with a weak D call TRBD2 (5 bases). This CDR3 has 14 residues. Germline assignment: CDR1 SGHNT and CDR2 YYREEE (reference sequence). V lost 4 bases to trimming and J lost 7 bases, with 15 bases between them.

This clone has at least ten counts. This chain joins TRBV7-9 and TRBJ1-2; no definite D call. The CDR3 loop spans 12 amino acids. Germline V lookup: CDR1 SEHNR, CDR2 FQNEAQ (reference sequence). Trimming left V 3 bases short and J 8 bases short, with 10 bases between. This CDR3 is CASSLRLKGYTF. The DNA for the CDR3 is TGTGCCAGCAGCTTGAGGCTTAAGGGCTACACCTTC.

The V call is TRBV27, the J call TRBJ1-5; D gene ambiguous. V was pared by 0 bases and J by 9 bases, with 9 bases between. There are 13 residues in the CDR3. In germline, CDR1 is MNHEY, CDR2 SMNVEV (reference sequence). DNA for the CDR3: TGTGCCAGCAGTTTATCGCCGGGGATGCCCCAGCATTTT. Encoded protein: CASSLSPGMPQHF.

The chain carries TRBV9 and TRBJ1-4; D perhaps matches TRBD1 (5 bases). Trimming stripped 4 bases from V and 8 bases from J, with 18 bases between. Germline V gene lookup returns CDR1 SGDLS and CDR2 YYNGEE. This CDR3 is 15 amino acids long. The CDR3 sequence: CASSQDFGGGEKLFF. Written as DNA, the CDR3 is TGTGCCAGCAGCCAAGATTTTGGGGGAGGAGAAAAACTGTTTTTT.

This clone was picked up one time. This chain links TRBV5-1 with TRBJ2-1; D is undetermined. V was clipped by 3 bases and J by 1 base, with 14 bases between them. The CDR3 consists of 16 residues. Per germline, CDR1 SGHRS and CDR2 YFSETQ. The CDR3 DNA follows: TGCGCCAGCAGCTCAGACGGGTCGTGGTCCTACAATGAGCAGTTCTTC. As protein: CASSSDGSWSYNEQFF. The full variable domain, with the rest looked up from reference TRBV5-1 and TRBJ2-1, is KAGVTQTPRYLIKTRGQQVTLSCSPISGHRSVSWYQQTPGQGLQFLFEYFSETQRNKGNFPGRFSGRQFSNSRSEMNVSTLELGDSALYLCASSSDGSWSYNEQFFGPGTRLTVL.

This clone occurred a few times. The V gene is TRBV3-1 (or the pseudogene TRBV3-2), the J gene TRBJ1-6; 7 bases are a match to TRBD1. With V trimmed by 1 base and J by 8 bases, 14 bases remained unmatched. Germline CDR1 and CDR2: LGHDT and YNNKEL (reference sequence). CDR3 length: 18 amino acids. CDR3 in amino acids: CASSQGVGDRVLDSPLHF. The DNA of the CDR3 is TGTGCCAGCAGCCAAGGCGTTGGAGACAGGGTCCTCGATTCACCCCTCCACTTT.